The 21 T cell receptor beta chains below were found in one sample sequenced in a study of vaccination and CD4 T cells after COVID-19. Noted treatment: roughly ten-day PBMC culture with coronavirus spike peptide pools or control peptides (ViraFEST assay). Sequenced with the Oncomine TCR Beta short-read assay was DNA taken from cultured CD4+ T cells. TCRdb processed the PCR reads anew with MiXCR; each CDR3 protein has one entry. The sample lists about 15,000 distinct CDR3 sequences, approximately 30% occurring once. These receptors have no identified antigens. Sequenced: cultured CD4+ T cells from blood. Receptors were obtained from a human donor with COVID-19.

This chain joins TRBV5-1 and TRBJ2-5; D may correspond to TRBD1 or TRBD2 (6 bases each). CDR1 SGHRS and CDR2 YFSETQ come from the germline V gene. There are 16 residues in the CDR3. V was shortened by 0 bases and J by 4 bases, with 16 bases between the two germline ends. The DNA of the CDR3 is TGCGCCAGCAGCTTGGAGGGGGGTCCTATCAGAGAGACCCAGTACTTC. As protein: CASSLEGGPIRETQYF.

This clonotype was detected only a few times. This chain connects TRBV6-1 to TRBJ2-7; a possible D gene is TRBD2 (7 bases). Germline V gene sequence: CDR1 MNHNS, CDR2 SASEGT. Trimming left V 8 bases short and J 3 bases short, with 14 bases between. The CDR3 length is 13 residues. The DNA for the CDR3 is TGTGCCAGCGAAAAGGGGGGGGTCTACGAGCAGTACTTC. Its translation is CASEKGGVYEQYF.

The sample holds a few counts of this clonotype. The CDR3 here is CASSPEQLTDTQYF. CDR3 coding DNA: TGTGCCAGCTCACCGGAGCAGCTCACAGATACGCAGTATTTT. The chain employs TRBV18 and TRBJ2-3; no definite D call. V was cut by 3 bases and J by 2 bases, with 9 bases left in between. The CDR3 has 14 amino acids. CDR1 KGHSH and CDR2 LQKENI come from the germline V gene.

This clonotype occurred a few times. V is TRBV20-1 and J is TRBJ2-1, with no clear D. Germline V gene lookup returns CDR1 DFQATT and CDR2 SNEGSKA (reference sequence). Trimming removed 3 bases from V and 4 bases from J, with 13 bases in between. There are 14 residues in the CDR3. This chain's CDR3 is CSARRKGLYNEQFF. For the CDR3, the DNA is TGCAGTGCTAGGAGGAAGGGTTTATACAATGAGCAGTTCTTC.

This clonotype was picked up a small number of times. The CDR3 spells CSATGTALPGGYTF. The CDR3 DNA reads as TGCAGTGCTACGGGGACAGCCCTCCCGGGGGGCTACACCTTC. The chain combines TRBV20-1 with TRBJ1-2; 7 bases agree with TRBD1. The CDR3 totals 14 residues. Germline V lookup: CDR1 DFQATT, CDR2 SNEGSKA (reference sequence). The J segment lost 8 bases and the V segment lost 4 bases, leaving 13 bases of the junction unmatched.

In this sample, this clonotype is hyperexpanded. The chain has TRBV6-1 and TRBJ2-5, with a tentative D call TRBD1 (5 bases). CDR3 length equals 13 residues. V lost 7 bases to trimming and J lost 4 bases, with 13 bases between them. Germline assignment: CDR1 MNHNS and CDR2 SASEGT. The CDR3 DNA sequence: TGTGCCAGCAAGGGGATGGGGTTAGAGACCCAGTACTTC. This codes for CASKGMGLETQYF.

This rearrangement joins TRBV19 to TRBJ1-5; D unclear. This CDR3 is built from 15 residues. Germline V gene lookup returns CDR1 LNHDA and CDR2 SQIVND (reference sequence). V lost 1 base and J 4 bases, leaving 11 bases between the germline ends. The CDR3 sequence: CASSIVGSPNQPQHF. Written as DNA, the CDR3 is TGTGCCAGTAGTATAGTTGGCTCACCTAATCAGCCCCAGCATTTT.

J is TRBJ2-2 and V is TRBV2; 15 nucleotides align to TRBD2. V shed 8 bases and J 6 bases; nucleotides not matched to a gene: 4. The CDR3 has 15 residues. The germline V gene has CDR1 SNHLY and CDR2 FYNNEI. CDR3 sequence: CASGRTSGGAGELFF. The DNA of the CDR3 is TGTGCCAGCGGACGGACTAGCGGGGGGGCCGGGGAGCTGTTTTTT.

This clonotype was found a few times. The CDR3 is CASSLRTGPSTF. The CDR3 region has the DNA TGTGCCAGCAGTCTAAGGACGGGGCCAAGCACCTTC. The chain is built from TRBV28 and TRBJ1-2, with D perhaps TRBD1 (5 bases). The V gene's germline CDR1 is MDHEN and CDR2 SYDVKM. The CDR3 is made up of 12 amino acids. V gave up 5 bases and J gave up 13 bases, with 17 bases separating them.

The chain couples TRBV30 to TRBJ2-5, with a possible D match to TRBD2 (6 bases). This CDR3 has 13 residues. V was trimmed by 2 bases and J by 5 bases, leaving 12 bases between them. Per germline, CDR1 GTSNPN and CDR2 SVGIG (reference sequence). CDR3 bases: TGTGCCTGGAGTTGGGGGGTCAGGGAGACCCAGTACTTC. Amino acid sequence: CAWSWGVRETQYF.

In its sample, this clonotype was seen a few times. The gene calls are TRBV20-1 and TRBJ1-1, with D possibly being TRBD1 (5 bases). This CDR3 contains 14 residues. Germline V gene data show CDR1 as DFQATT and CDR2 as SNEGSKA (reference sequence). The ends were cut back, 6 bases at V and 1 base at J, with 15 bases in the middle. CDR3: CSALDDRTNTEAFF. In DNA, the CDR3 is TGCAGTGCCCTTGATGACAGAACGAACACTGAAGCTTTCTTT.

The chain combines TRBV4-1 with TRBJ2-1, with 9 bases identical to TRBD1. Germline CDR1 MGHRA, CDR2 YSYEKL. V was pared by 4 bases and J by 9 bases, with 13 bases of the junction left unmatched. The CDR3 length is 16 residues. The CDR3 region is CASSPPTGTGQSEQFF. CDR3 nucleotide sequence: TGCGCCAGCAGCCCACCCACCGGGACAGGGCAGAGTGAGCAGTTCTTC.

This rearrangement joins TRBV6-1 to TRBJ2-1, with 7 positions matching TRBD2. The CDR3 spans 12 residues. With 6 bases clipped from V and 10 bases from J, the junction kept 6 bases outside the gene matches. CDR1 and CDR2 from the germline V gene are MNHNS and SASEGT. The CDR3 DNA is TGTGCCAGCAGCGGCGGGGGAGCGGAGCAGTTCTTC. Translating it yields CASSGGGAEQFF.

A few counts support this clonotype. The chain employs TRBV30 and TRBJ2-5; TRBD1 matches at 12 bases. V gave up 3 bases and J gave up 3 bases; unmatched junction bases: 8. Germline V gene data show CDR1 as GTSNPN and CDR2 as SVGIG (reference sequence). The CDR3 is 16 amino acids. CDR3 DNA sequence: TGTGCCTGGAGCCGGGACAGGGGGCTTATCGAAGAGACCCAGTACTTC. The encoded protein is CAWSRDRGLIEETQYF.

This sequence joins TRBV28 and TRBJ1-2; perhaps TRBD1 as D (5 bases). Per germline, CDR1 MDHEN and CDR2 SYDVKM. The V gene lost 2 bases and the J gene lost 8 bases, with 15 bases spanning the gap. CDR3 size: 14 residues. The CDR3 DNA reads TGTGCCAGCAGTTTAGGATCGGCGGGGCGCGGCTACACCTTC. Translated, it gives CASSLGSAGRGYTF.

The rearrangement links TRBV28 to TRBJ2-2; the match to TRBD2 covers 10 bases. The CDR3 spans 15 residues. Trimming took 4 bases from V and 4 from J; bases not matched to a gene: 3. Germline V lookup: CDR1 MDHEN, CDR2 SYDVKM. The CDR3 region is CASSWSGGATGELFF. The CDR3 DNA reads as TGTGCCAGCAGTTGGAGCGGGGGGGCCACCGGGGAGCTGTTTTTT.

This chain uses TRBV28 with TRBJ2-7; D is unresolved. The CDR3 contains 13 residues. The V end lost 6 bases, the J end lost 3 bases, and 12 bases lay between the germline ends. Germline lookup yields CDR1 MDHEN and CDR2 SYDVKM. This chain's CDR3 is CASRGILGYEQYF. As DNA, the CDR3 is TGTGCCAGCAGAGGGATCCTCGGCTACGAGCAGTACTTC.

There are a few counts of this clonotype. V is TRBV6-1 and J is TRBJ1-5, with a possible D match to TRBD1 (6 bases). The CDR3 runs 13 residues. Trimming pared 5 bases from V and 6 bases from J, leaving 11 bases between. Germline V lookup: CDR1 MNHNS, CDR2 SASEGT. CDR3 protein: CASSKKQGQPQHF. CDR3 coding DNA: TGTGCCAGCAGTAAGAAACAGGGTCAGCCCCAGCATTTT.

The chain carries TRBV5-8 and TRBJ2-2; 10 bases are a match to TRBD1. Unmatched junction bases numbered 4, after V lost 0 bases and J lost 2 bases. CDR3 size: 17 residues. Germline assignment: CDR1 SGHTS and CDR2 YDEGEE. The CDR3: CASSLGRDRGNTGELFF. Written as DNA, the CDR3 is TGTGCCAGCAGCTTGGGCCGGGACAGGGGTAACACCGGGGAGCTGTTTTTT.

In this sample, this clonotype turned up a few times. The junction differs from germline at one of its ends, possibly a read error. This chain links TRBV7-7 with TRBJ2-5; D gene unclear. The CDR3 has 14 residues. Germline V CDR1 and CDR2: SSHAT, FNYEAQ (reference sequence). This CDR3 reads CASSSSGTQETQYF. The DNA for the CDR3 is TGTGCTAGCAGCTCCTCCGGTACCCAAGAGACCCAGTACTTC.

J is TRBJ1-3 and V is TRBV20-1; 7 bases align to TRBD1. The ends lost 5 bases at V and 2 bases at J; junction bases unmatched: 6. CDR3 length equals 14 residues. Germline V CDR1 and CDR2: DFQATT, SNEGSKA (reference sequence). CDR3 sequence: CSADREATGNTIYF. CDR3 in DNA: TGCAGTGCTGACAGGGAAGCTACTGGAAACACCATATATTTT.